This passage covers 31 T cell receptor beta chains from one sample sequenced in a study of cytomegalovirus exposure and HLA in healthy donors. With 60 Vbeta and 13 Jbeta primers, the PCR was carried out. Assay used: immunoSEQ multiplex PCR; TCRdb lists only in-frame clones, some missing. The listing contains about 170,000 clones. The specimen was PBMCs. The receptor set was obtained from a young woman in good health and CMV-seropositive.

The chain links TRBV27 to TRBJ2-7, with unresolved D. The CDR3 is made up of 14 amino acids. The germline gives CDR1 MNHEY, CDR2 SMNVEV (reference sequence). V was trimmed by 2 bases and J by 5 bases, leaving 13 bases between them. The CDR3 DNA reads TGTGCCAGCAGTTTAGAATTTGGCCATAACGAGCAGTACTTC. This gives the protein CASSLEFGHNEQYF.

The V gene is TRBV7-8, the J gene TRBJ2-7; D not resolved. The CDR3 consists of 13 residues. Looked up from germline, CDR1 is SGHVS and CDR2 is FQNEAQ. The germline V and J ends were trimmed by 0 bases and 4 bases, with 7 bases remaining between them. This CDR3 is CASSLAVAYEQYF. The CDR3 DNA sequence: TGTGCCAGCAGCTTAGCGGTGGCTTACGAGCAGTACTTC.

The J gene is TRBJ2-3, the V gene TRBV11-3; D might be TRBD2 (5 bases). The CDR3 is made up of 15 amino acids. CDR1 is SGHNT, CDR2 YENEEA, per germline. Deletions cut 4 bases from V and 0 bases from J, with 11 bases between. CDR3 in amino acids: CASSWRGGSTDTQYF. The CDR3 DNA sequence: TGTGCCAGCAGCTGGAGAGGCGGGAGCACAGATACGCAGTATTTT. Full variable domain (rest looked up from reference TRBV11-3 and TRBJ2-3): EAGVVQSPRYKIIEKKQPVAFWCNPISGHNTLYWYLQNLGQGPELLIRYENEEAVDDSQLPKDRFSAERLKGVDSTLKIQPAELGDSAVYLCASSWRGGSTDTQYFGPGTRLTVL.

This chain joins TRBV9 and TRBJ2-1; a possible D gene is TRBD2 (6 bases). Germline CDR1 is SGDLS and CDR2 is YYNGEE. Trimming shortened V by 3 bases and J by 7 bases, and 20 bases separated the two germline ends. The CDR3 has 16 amino acids. The CDR3 coding sequence is TGTGCCAGCAGCGCGAACCGGGACTCTGCGTGGAATGAGCAGTTCTTC. It encodes CASSANRDSAWNEQFF. Full variable domain (rest looked up from reference TRBV9 and TRBJ2-1): DSGVTQTPKHLITATGQRVTLRCSPRSGDLSVYWYQQSLDQGLQFLIQYYNGEERAKGNILERFSAQQFPDLHSELNLSSLELGDSALYFCASSANRDSAWNEQFFGPGTRLTVL.

Here the CDR3 DNA reads TGTGCCACTGGACAGGGCGATCAGCCCCAGCATTTT. It yields the protein CATGQGDQPQHF. This chain uses TRBV10-3 with TRBJ1-5; 8 nucleotides agree with TRBD1. V lost 10 bases and J lost 5; bases outside the gene matches: 4. Germline CDR1 reads ENHRY; CDR2 reads SYGVKD. The CDR3 contains 12 residues.

The chain couples TRBV19 to TRBJ1-1; D is unclear. The CDR3 has 14 amino acids. V was cut by 10 bases and J by 2 bases, with 17 bases left in between. CDR1 and CDR2 from the germline V gene are LNHDA and SQIVND (reference sequence). This chain's CDR3 is CATADYGRNTEAFF. CDR3 in DNA: TGTGCCACCGCCGACTACGGGAGAAACACTGAAGCTTTCTTT.

J is TRBJ1-1 and V is TRBV30; TRBD1 aligns across 7 bases. This CDR3 is built from 13 residues. Per germline, CDR1 GTSNPN and CDR2 SVGIG (reference sequence). J lost 5 bases, V lost 5 bases, and 8 bases had no gene match. CDR3 amino acids: CAWDYDRVTEAFF. The CDR3 DNA sequence: TGTGCCTGGGATTACGACAGGGTGACTGAAGCTTTCTTT.

This chain uses TRBV30 with TRBJ1-5; a weak D match, TRBD1 (6 bases). The germline gives CDR1 GTSNPN, CDR2 SVGIG (reference sequence). This CDR3 comprises 17 residues. Trimming removed 3 bases at V and 5 bases at J, with 23 bases between. DNA of the CDR3: TGTGCCTGGAGCGGGCGCGGGGGCATTAATTGGGATCAGCCCCAGCATTTT. Translating gives CAWSGRGGINWDQPQHF.

V and J are TRBV19 and TRBJ2-1; 8 bases map to TRBD1. The CDR3 is 16 amino acids. V was clipped by 4 bases and J by 2 bases; unmatched bases: 7. CDR1 LNHDA and CDR2 SQIVND come from the germline V gene (reference sequence). Here the CDR3 reads CASSKDRVGTYNEQFF. The CDR3, as DNA: TGTGCCAGTAGTAAGGACAGGGTTGGGACCTACAATGAGCAGTTCTTC.

The rearrangement links TRBV30 to TRBJ2-2, with D maybe TRBD2 (5 bases). V lost 0 bases, J lost 6 bases, and 17 bases lay in between. The CDR3 covers 16 residues. The germline V gene has CDR1 GTSNPN and CDR2 SVGIG (reference sequence). The CDR3 DNA reads as TGTGCCTGGAGTGTACACGGGATTGGTCAGTCCGGGGAGCTGTTTTTT. Translating it yields CAWSVHGIGQSGELFF.

The chain joins TRBV7-8 to TRBJ2-3; 10 bases map to TRBD2. The germline V gene encodes CDR1 SGHVS and CDR2 FQNEAQ. The CDR3 runs 16 residues. With V trimmed by 5 bases and J by 1 base, 6 bases remained unmatched. The CDR3 DNA follows: TGTGCCAGCAGCCAAGGCCTAGCGGGGGGCACAGATACGCAGTATTTT. Residues: CASSQGLAGGTDTQYF. The variable domain in full, completed from reference TRBV7-8 and TRBJ2-3, reads GAGVSQSPRYKVAKRGQDVALRCDPISGHVSLFWYQQALGQGPEFLTYFQNEAQLDKSGLPSDRFFAERPEGSVSTLKIQRTQQEDSAVYLCASSQGLAGGTDTQYFGPGTRLTVL.

The chain is built from TRBV7-2 and TRBJ1-2, with TRBD1 matching over 9 bases. The germline V gene encodes CDR1 SGHTA and CDR2 FQGNSA. V dropped 0 bases and J dropped 4; count of bases not matched to a gene: 3. The CDR3 length is 15 residues. CDR3 DNA: TGTGCCAGCAGCTTAGCGGGACAGGGAAGCTATGGCTACACCTTC. It translates to CASSLAGQGSYGYTF.

The gene calls are TRBV7-9 and TRBJ1-2; 9 positions match TRBD1. V was clipped by 5 bases and J by 5 bases; unmatched bases: 9. The length of the CDR3 is 15 residues. The germline V gene has CDR1 SEHNR and CDR2 FQNEAQ (reference sequence). CDR3 nucleotides: TGTGCCAGCAGCACCCGGGACAGGGAAGGTTATGGCTACACCTTC. It yields the protein CASSTRDREGYGYTF. Together with reference TRBV7-9 and TRBJ1-2, the CDR3 gives the full variable domain: DTGVSQNPRHKITKRGQNVTFRCDPISEHNRLYWYRQTLGQGPEFLTYFQNEAQLEKSRLLSDRFSAERPKGSFSTLEIQRTEQGDSAMYLCASSTRDREGYGYTFGSGTRLTVV.

The genes are TRBV5-4 and TRBJ2-5; tentatively, D is TRBD1 (6 bases). Looked up from germline, CDR1 is SGHNT and CDR2 is YYREEE (reference sequence). CDR3 length equals 15 residues. V was trimmed by 2 bases and J by 2 bases, leaving 13 bases between them. The CDR3 sequence: CASSFIERGQETQYF. The CDR3 DNA is TGTGCCAGCAGCTTTATCGAAAGGGGGCAAGAGACCCAGTACTTC.

The chain carries TRBV18 and TRBJ1-5, with TRBD1 matching over 7 bases. The CDR3 is 17 amino acids. The germline V gene encodes CDR1 KGHSH and CDR2 LQKENI. V was clipped by 2 bases and J by 6 bases; unmatched bases: 13. CDR3: CASSPLGTTQGGQPQHF. CDR3 bases: TGTGCCAGCTCACCATTGGGAACCACCCAGGGGGGTCAGCCCCAGCATTTT.

This chain uses TRBV5-4 with TRBJ2-3; 8 nucleotides line up with TRBD2. CDR1 is SGHNT, CDR2 YYREEE, per germline (reference sequence). The J segment lost 4 bases and the V segment lost 0 bases, leaving 4 bases of the junction unmatched. The CDR3 runs to 15 residues. CDR3 amino acids: CASSLETGGSDTQYF. The CDR3 nucleotides read TGTGCCAGCAGCTTGGAGACGGGAGGGTCAGATACGCAGTATTTT.

The chain is built from TRBV7-8 and TRBJ2-2; D gene uncertain. Germline V lookup: CDR1 SGHVS, CDR2 FQNEAQ. This CDR3 has 16 residues. Trimming took 1 base from V and 3 from J, leaving 12 bases between them. The CDR3 reads CASSLDLKTYTGELFF. The CDR3 nucleotides are TGTGCCAGCAGCTTAGACCTCAAAACATACACCGGGGAGCTGTTTTTT.

This rearrangement joins TRBV7-9 to TRBJ1-4, with D tentatively TRBD1 (5 bases). V was pared by 4 bases and J by 4 bases, with 16 bases between. The CDR3 covers 16 residues. Germline-derived CDR1 and CDR2 are SEHNR and FQNEAQ (reference sequence). This chain's CDR3 is CASSSPPGLHNEKLFF. The CDR3 coding sequence is TGTGCCAGCAGCTCTCCTCCGGGACTCCATAATGAAAAACTGTTTTTT.

This chain links TRBV7-2 with TRBJ1-4; the D is unclear. Trimming removed 3 bases from V and 0 bases from J, with 5 bases in between. This CDR3 is 14 amino acids long. CDR1 is SGHTA and CDR2 is FQGNSA in the germline V gene. DNA of the CDR3: TGTGCCAGCAGCTTCAGCGCAACTAATGAAAAACTGTTTTTT. Translating it yields CASSFSATNEKLFF.

The rearrangement uses TRBV25-1 and TRBJ1-1; 7 bases are a match to TRBD1. The CDR3 length is 15 residues. V was clipped by 8 bases and J by 1 base; unmatched bases: 10. CDR1 and CDR2 (germline): MGHDK, SYGVNS. The CDR3: CASWDSKGWNTEAFF. The CDR3 DNA follows: TGTGCCAGCTGGGACAGCAAAGGGTGGAACACTGAAGCTTTCTTT.

This chain links TRBV18 with TRBJ2-3; 9 nucleotides align to TRBD1. After removal of 6 bases from V and 11 bases from J, the junction contained 12 bases not matched to a gene. Per germline, CDR1 KGHSH and CDR2 LQKENI. The CDR3 sequence is 14 residues long. The CDR3 is CASSRPGTGMGQYF. The CDR3 nucleotides are TGTGCCAGCTCCCGTCCCGGGACAGGGATGGGGCAGTATTTT.

The rearrangement uses TRBV6-5 and TRBJ2-2; 12 nucleotides align to TRBD2. The CDR3 totals 14 residues. The junction had 3 bases not matched to a gene; V was cut back by 8 bases and J by 5 bases. CDR1 MNHEY and CDR2 SVGAGI come from the germline V gene. CDR3 sequence (DNA): TGTGCCAGCCTAGCGGGGGGGAGGACCGGGGAGCTGTTTTTT. It codes for CASLAGGRTGELFF.

The chain links TRBV9 to TRBJ2-1; D gene unclear. The length of the CDR3 is 12 residues. Deletions cut 4 bases from V and 3 bases from J, with 5 bases between. Germline CDR1 and CDR2: SGDLS and YYNGEE. CDR3 in amino acids: CASSPFYNEQFF. Here the CDR3 DNA reads TGTGCCAGCAGCCCGTTCTACAATGAGCAGTTCTTC.

V and J are TRBV30 and TRBJ1-2, with TRBD1 matching 10 bases. Trimming removed 3 bases from V and 8 bases from J; junction bases left unmatched: 12. The CDR3 totals 15 residues. The V gene's germline CDR1 is GTSNPN and CDR2 SVGIG (reference sequence). In DNA, the CDR3 is TGTGCCTGGAGAGACCTGGGACAGGGGCCCCGGGGCTACACCTTC. Translating it yields CAWRDLGQGPRGYTF.

Notes on this clone: One end of the junction does not line up with germline, which may come from a read error. V and J are TRBV10-1 and TRBJ1-2, with D perhaps TRBD1 (5 bases). The germline gives CDR1 WNHNN, CDR2 SYGVQD (reference sequence). The CDR3 loop spans 10 amino acids. The CDR3 DNA follows: TGCGCCAGCAATAAGGCAGGGCAGCACTTC. Protein: CASNKAGQHF.

The V and J genes are TRBV7-3 and TRBJ1-1; 11 bases agree with TRBD1. This CDR3 comprises 15 residues. Trimming removed 4 bases from V and 3 bases from J; junction bases left unmatched: 4. Germline V gives CDR1 SGHTA, CDR2 FQGTGA. DNA of the CDR3: TGTGCCAGCAGCTCCGGACAGGGGGCGTACACTGAAGCTTTCTTT. It specifies CASSSGQGAYTEAFF.

The rearrangement links TRBV4-1 to TRBJ1-6; 8 nucleotides agree with TRBD1. CDR1 and CDR2 (germline): MGHRA, YSYEKL. With V trimmed by 1 base and J by 10 bases, 3 bases remained unmatched. The CDR3 is 14 amino acids. CDR3 nucleotide sequence: TGCGCCAGCAGCCAAGGGACAGGGAGATCACCCCTCCACTTT. Amino acid sequence: CASSQGTGRSPLHF.

V gene TRBV5-5 combines with J gene TRBJ1-2; a weak D match, TRBD1 (6 bases). Germline V gene lookup returns CDR1 SGHKS and CDR2 YYEKEE (reference sequence). The CDR3 has 15 amino acids. Trimming removed 2 bases at V and 4 bases at J, with 15 bases between. This chain's CDR3 is CASSFGAGDVYGYTF. CDR3 bases: TGTGCCAGCAGCTTCGGTGCAGGGGACGTCTATGGCTACACCTTC.

V gene TRBV4-1 combines with J gene TRBJ2-3; 7 bases fit TRBD1. Germline CDR1 and CDR2: MGHRA and YSYEKL. The CDR3 is 17 residues long. The junction had 10 bases not matched to a gene; V was cut back by 3 bases and J by 1 base. CDR3 in DNA: TGCGCCAGCAGCCAGGCCTTCCGGGACAGCGGCACAGATACGCAGTATTTT. This codes for CASSQAFRDSGTDTQYF.

The chain combines TRBV19 with TRBJ1-2; TRBD1 agrees at 7 bases. Germline CDR1 LNHDA, CDR2 SQIVND (reference sequence). V trimming: 1 base; J trimming: 7 bases; junction bases outside the gene matches: 3. CDR3 length: 13 residues. Here the CDR3 DNA reads TGTGCCAGTAGTATAGGACAGGGTTTTGGCTACACCTTC. Translated: CASSIGQGFGYTF.

Details on this clone: The junction differs from germline at one of its ends, possibly a read error. The J gene is TRBJ2-3, the V gene TRBV7-7; 9 nucleotides align to TRBD2. CDR1 is SSHAT, CDR2 FNYEAQ, per germline (reference sequence). The CDR3 runs to 15 residues. The CDR3 spells CASSSGTSRTDTQYF. The CDR3 bases are TGTGCTAGCAGCTCAGGGACTAGCCGCACAGATACGCAGTATTTT.